This TCR beta chain emerged from a study of T cells in Graves' hyperthyroidism and ophthalmopathy. Study-wide results and limits: Most expanded thyroid clonotypes above 0.001 recurred in blood.

This clonotype has a count of ten or more. Its specificity is unknown. The junction and the germline gene differ at one end; a read error may be behind it. Absent ophthalmopathy progression within 18 months defined stable Graves' hyperthyroidism. RNA transcripts served as the template for amplifying TCR beta CDR3 regions. First-round RT-PCR with HTBI primers amplified the TCR CDR3 region. Using its own MiXCR run on the multiplex PCR reads, TCRdb lists one record per CDR3 protein. The sample has around 290,000 distinct CDR3 sequences, around 13% seen once. The material sequenced was blood. This clonotype was sampled from a woman in her forties with Graves' hyperthyroidism.

The CDR3 reads CAGSLNTEYEQYF. In DNA form, the CDR3 reads TGTGCCGGCAGCTTAAACACGGAGTACGAGCAGTACTTC. V usage is TRBV7-8 and J usage is TRBJ2-7; D gene uncertain. There are 13 residues in the CDR3. CDR1 and CDR2 (germline): SGHVS, FQNEAQ.